This TCR beta chain was sequenced for a study of cytomegalovirus exposure and HLA in healthy donors. Findings and limits, study-wide: Later genetic work tied a missense DCLRE1C variant to beta-chain V and J trimming. Many donors shared some public TCRs, even though most TCR sequences were rare.

60 Vbeta and 13 Jbeta primers were used in PCR. Profiling relied on immunoSEQ multiplex PCR, and the TCRdb table lists in-frame clones only, not all of them. This sample yields approximately 120,000 clones, of which more than 60% are seen a single time; 13% belongs to the top ten. This CDR3 region has 14 residues. The germline CDR1 and CDR2 sequences are SGHVS and FQNEAQ. J gave up 2 bases and V 5 bases, and 3 bases lay outside the gene matches. Turning to this clone: Its antigen remains unidentified.

This receptor was identified in a woman aged 55 to 70 in good health and CMV-seropositive. Specimen: PBMCs. The J gene is TRBJ2-4, the V gene TRBV7-8; TRBD1 matches at 7 bases. DNA for the CDR3: TGTGCCAGCAGCACCAGGGGGTCCAAAAACATTCAGTACTTC. It codes for CASSTRGSKNIQYF.